Each of the 27 T cell receptor beta chains below was sequenced from the same sample in a study of blood T cell repertoires in COVID-19. Repertoires were generated with immunoSEQ multiplex PCR, while TCRdb's copy carries only in-frame clones and drops some. The data show 190,000 or so clones, roughly nine tenths seen once. The sample consisted of PBMCs or T cells enriched from blood (not recorded which). The receptors were sampled from a woman aged 18-29 years who had recovered from COVID-19.

This chain uses TRBV6-2 or TRBV6-3 with TRBJ2-2, with 8 bases aligning to TRBD1. From germline, CDR1 is MNHEY and CDR2 SVGEGT. This CDR3 region has 19 residues. J was trimmed by 6 bases and V by 2 bases; bases with no gene match: 17. The CDR3 is CASSYPRPGTGKVPGELFF. CDR3 DNA: TGTGCCAGCAGTTACCCTCGTCCCGGGACAGGAAAAGTGCCCGGGGAGCTGTTTTTT.

This clone was counted once. The chain links TRBV29-1 to TRBJ2-3, with a weak D call TRBD2 (5 bases). Germline values: CDR1 SQVTM, CDR2 ANQGSEA. The CDR3 totals 13 residues. V was pared by 6 bases and J by 1 base, with 11 bases between. This chain's CDR3 is CSVRADGTDTQYF. The CDR3 nucleotides are TGCAGCGTCCGAGCGGACGGCACAGATACGCAGTATTTT.

The rearrangement uses TRBV7-9 and TRBJ1-2, with 10 bases that match TRBD1. This CDR3 is built from 15 residues. In germline, CDR1 is SEHNR, CDR2 FQNEAQ (reference sequence). Trimming took 5 bases from V and 2 from J; bases not matched to a gene: 5. The CDR3 is CASSRGQGGNYGYTF. The CDR3 nucleotides read TGTGCCAGCAGCCGTGGACAGGGGGGGAACTATGGCTACACCTTC.

This chain joins TRBV7-9 and TRBJ2-7; 7 positions match TRBD1. From germline, CDR1 is SEHNR and CDR2 FQNEAQ (reference sequence). This CDR3 comprises 15 residues. J gave up 2 bases and V 5 bases, and 9 bases lay outside the gene matches. This chain's CDR3 is CASSTDRANTYEQYF. The CDR3 DNA follows: TGTGCCAGCAGCACCGACAGGGCCAATACCTACGAGCAGTACTTC.

This chain connects TRBV19 to TRBJ1-1; 8 bases match TRBD1. This CDR3 region has 12 residues. Germline loops: CDR1 LNHDA, CDR2 SQIVND (reference sequence). The ends lost 3 bases at V and 9 bases at J; junction bases unmatched: 3. The CDR3 DNA follows: TGTGCCAGTAGTATTTCAGGGGGCAAAGCTTTCTTT. Protein: CASSISGGKAFF.

As to this clone: Within the sample, other DNA sequences also encode this same CDR3. The rearrangement links TRBV9 to TRBJ1-1; no clear D gene. Germline loops: CDR1 SGDLS, CDR2 YYNGEE. V was shortened by 2 bases and J by 5 bases, with 13 bases between the two germline ends. The CDR3 extends over 14 amino acids. The CDR3 nucleotides are TGTGCCAGCAGCGTGGGTGGGCGCGGGACTGAAGCTTTCTTT. It specifies CASSVGGRGTEAFF.

This clone was recorded only once. The chain is built from TRBV19 and TRBJ1-2; 8 bases align to TRBD1. The CDR3 has 14 residues. Looked up from germline, CDR1 is LNHDA and CDR2 is SQIVND (reference sequence). V was clipped by 6 bases and J by 4 bases; unmatched bases: 7. The CDR3 DNA is TGTGCCAGTAGGAACTATGACAGGGGCTATGGCTACACCTTC. It translates to CASRNYDRGYGYTF.

The chain has TRBV6-1 and TRBJ2-7; 7 nucleotides agree with TRBD1. The CDR3 length is 14 residues. V was pared by 0 bases and J by 7 bases, with 6 bases of the junction left unmatched. Germline CDR1 reads MNHNS; CDR2 reads SASEGT. CDR3 bases: TGTGCCAGCAGTGAAGCGCAGACAGGGTTGGAGCAGTACTTC. Protein: CASSEAQTGLEQYF.

This chain connects TRBV6-1 to TRBJ1-2; D gene unclear. The CDR3 is 13 amino acids. The V gene lost 1 base and the J gene lost 3 bases, with 6 bases spanning the gap. Germline loops: CDR1 MNHNS, CDR2 SASEGT. CDR3 protein: CASSEGLYYGYTF. CDR3 nucleotide sequence: TGTGCCAGCAGTGAAGGGCTTTACTATGGCTACACCTTC.

J is TRBJ1-4 and V is TRBV28, with no clear D. The CDR3 sequence is 14 residues long. The V end lost 6 bases, the J end lost 4 bases, and 12 bases lay between the germline ends. Germline values: CDR1 MDHEN, CDR2 SYDVKM. In DNA form, the CDR3 reads TGTGCCAGCAGATTTGGAGGGAGTAATGAAAAACTGTTTTTT. Its translation: CASRFGGSNEKLFF.

J is TRBJ1-5 and V is TRBV2; unclear D gene. Trimming left V 7 bases short and J 3 bases short, with 10 bases between. CDR1 and CDR2 from the germline V gene are SNHLY and FYNNEI. This CDR3 region has 13 residues. CDR3 amino acids: CASIGDFNQPQHF. The CDR3, as DNA: TGTGCCAGCATAGGAGATTTCAATCAGCCCCAGCATTTT.

The CDR3 sequence is CATSNGAGVYNEQFF. The CDR3 DNA reads TGTGCCACCAGCAACGGGGCAGGGGTGTACAATGAGCAGTTCTTC. The J gene is TRBJ2-1, the V gene TRBV15; the D gene is possibly TRBD1 (6 bases). CDR1 and CDR2 (germline): LNHNV, YYDKDF (reference sequence). V lost 4 bases to trimming and J lost 4 bases, with 14 bases between them. The CDR3 consists of 15 residues.

The chain couples TRBV5-4 to TRBJ2-7; TRBD2 matches at 12 bases. Germline lookup yields CDR1 SGHNT and CDR2 YYREEE (reference sequence). After removal of 4 bases from V and 3 bases from J, the junction contained 5 bases not matched to a gene. This CDR3 has 15 residues. CDR3 sequence (DNA): TGTGCCAGCAGCCCTGGACTAGCGGGGAACTACGAGCAGTACTTC. Amino acid sequence: CASSPGLAGNYEQYF.

This clone has more than one count but fewer than ten. The CDR3 spells CASSLSSPGFYGYTF. CDR3 in DNA: TGTGCCAGCAGTTTATCGAGTCCAGGATTCTATGGCTACACCTTC. The chain recombines TRBV27 with TRBJ1-2; D unresolved. The CDR3 is made up of 15 amino acids. V lost 0 bases to trimming and J lost 4 bases, with 12 bases between them. CDR1 and CDR2 from the germline V gene are MNHEY and SMNVEV (reference sequence).

The gene calls are TRBV28 and TRBJ1-2; 10 positions match TRBD1. The junction had 13 bases not matched to a gene; V was cut back by 6 bases and J by 6 bases. CDR3 size: 16 residues. CDR1 is MDHEN, CDR2 SYDVKM, per germline. CDR3 amino acids: CASSRIGGQGLDGYTF. CDR3 sequence (DNA): TGTGCCAGCAGCCGTATTGGGGGACAGGGGCTGGATGGCTACACCTTC.

The chain recombines TRBV4-2 with TRBJ2-7; D is possibly TRBD1 (7 bases). The length of the CDR3 is 15 residues. With 1 base removed from V and 3 bases from J, the gap between germline ends came to 13 bases. Germline CDR1 reads LGHNA; CDR2 reads YNFKEQ. The CDR3 nucleotides are TGTGCCAGCAGCCAAGGGACAGGAGGGAACTACGAGCAGTACTTC. This encodes CASSQGTGGNYEQYF.

The chain couples TRBV23-1 to TRBJ1-5; D gene uncertain. TRBV23-1 is an ORF, with its function uncertain. The CDR3 has 15 amino acids. V shed 3 bases and J shed 0 bases, with 9 bases lying between them. CDR3 region: CASSHDNYSNQPQHF. The CDR3 DNA sequence: TGCGCCAGCAGTCACGACAATTATAGCAATCAGCCCCAGCATTTT.

The CDR3 nucleotides are TGTGCCAGCAGCTTAAAGGAGGGGTCGGGCGGGGAGCTGTTTTTT. It encodes CASSLKEGSGGELFF. The rearrangement joins TRBV7-9 to TRBJ2-2; possibly TRBD2 for D (6 bases). CDR1 and CDR2 (germline): SEHNR, FQNEAQ (reference sequence). With 2 bases removed from V and 7 bases from J, the gap between germline ends came to 14 bases. This CDR3 has 15 residues. Full variable domain (remainder filled in from reference TRBV7-9 and TRBJ2-2): DTGVSQNPRHKITKRGQNVTFRCDPISEHNRLYWYRQTLGQGPEFLTYFQNEAQLEKSRLLSDRFSAERPKGSFSTLEIQRTEQGDSAMYLCASSLKEGSGGELFFGEGSRLTVL.

This rearrangement joins TRBV10-3 to TRBJ1-6, with 8 bases fitting TRBD1. CDR1 ENHRY and CDR2 SYGVKD come from the germline V gene. The V segment lost 9 bases and the J segment 5 bases; nucleotides outside the gene matches: 6. The CDR3 runs 14 residues. CDR3 coding DNA: TGTGCCATTCAACCGGGACAGGATAATTCACCCCTCCACTTT. It codes for CAIQPGQDNSPLHF.

The CDR3 DNA reads TGTGCCAGCAGCTTCGGCGGCTTACGCTCCTACAATGAGCAGTTCTTC. Amino acids: CASSFGGLRSYNEQFF. The rearrangement uses TRBV13 and TRBJ2-1; unclear D gene. This CDR3 has 16 residues. CDR1 PRHDT and CDR2 FYEKMQ come from the germline V gene (reference sequence). Deletions cut 3 bases from V and 0 bases from J, with 12 bases between.

V usage is TRBV9 and J usage is TRBJ1-1, with 8 bases that match TRBD1. Germline CDR1 and CDR2: SGDLS and YYNGEE. The V segment lost 3 bases and the J segment 4 bases; nucleotides outside the gene matches: 8. The CDR3 consists of 15 residues. In DNA, the CDR3 is TGTGCCAGCAGCGCAGGGGGCGCGTATGGCACTGAAGCTTTCTTT. Translating it yields CASSAGGAYGTEAFF.

J is TRBJ1-2 and V is TRBV7-9; 7 bases agree with TRBD1. V dropped 6 bases and J dropped 4; count of bases not matched to a gene: 8. The CDR3 has 14 amino acids. The germline CDR1 and CDR2 sequences are SEHNR and FQNEAQ (reference sequence). The CDR3 DNA is TGTGCCAGCAGAGAGATCCGGGACAGCTATGGCTACACCTTC. Protein sequence: CASREIRDSYGYTF.

This clone was detected only once. This chain uses TRBV6-6 with TRBJ1-1; D gene uncertain. The germline V gene has CDR1 MNHNY and CDR2 SVGAGI (reference sequence). V dropped 6 bases and J dropped 1 base, with 9 bases sitting between them. This CDR3 is 13 amino acids long. In nucleotides, the CDR3 is TGTGCCAGCAGGGCTTCATGGAACACTGAAGCTTTCTTT. This encodes CASRASWNTEAFF.

The chain recombines TRBV7-8 with TRBJ2-2; 11 positions match TRBD2. The CDR3 has 16 residues. CDR1 is SGHVS, CDR2 FQNEAQ, per germline. CDR3 DNA sequence: TGTGCGGTGTATAGGCTAGCGGGGGGGAACACCGGGGAGCTGTTTTTT. Protein sequence: CAVYRLAGGNTGELFF.

The chain joins TRBV5-1 to TRBJ1-1; maybe TRBD1 (5 bases). CDR1 is SGHRS and CDR2 is YFSETQ in the germline V gene. Trimming shortened V by 5 bases and J by 4 bases, and 15 bases separated the two germline ends. The CDR3 runs to 14 residues. The chain's CDR3 is CASRGGRALTEAFF. In nucleotides, the CDR3 is TGCGCCAGCAGGGGAGGCAGGGCCCTCACTGAAGCTTTCTTT.

The chain is built from TRBV7-8 and TRBJ2-1, with a weak D call TRBD1 (6 bases). The CDR3 totals 17 residues. V gave up 6 bases and J gave up 5 bases, with 23 bases separating them. Germline CDR1 and CDR2: SGHVS and FQNEAQ. CDR3 DNA sequence: TGTGCCAGCAGTCATCGGTACAGGGACCAAATAGACAATGAGCAGTTCTTC. Its translation: CASSHRYRDQIDNEQFF. The variable domain in full, with the rest retrieved from reference TRBV7-8 and TRBJ2-1, is GAGVSQSPRYKVAKRGQDVALRCDPISGHVSLFWYQQALGQGPEFLTYFQNEAQLDKSGLPSDRFFAERPEGSVSTLKIQRTQQEDSAVYLCASSHRYRDQIDNEQFFGPGTRLTVL.

The chain employs TRBV4-1 and TRBJ1-6, with D unresolved. CDR3 size: 15 residues. Trimming stripped 0 bases from V and 6 bases from J, with 9 bases between. CDR1 and CDR2 (germline): MGHRA, YSYEKL. Written as DNA, the CDR3 is TGCGCCAGCAGCCAAGAAACGGCAGGTAATTCACCCCTCCACTTT. It yields the protein CASSQETAGNSPLHF.